A selection of T cell receptor beta chains follows, all from one sample in a study of CD8 T cells in Susac syndrome. TCRdb reprocessed the immunoSEQ multiplex PCR reads with MiXCR, giving one entry per CDR3 protein. Among approximately 70,000 distinct CDR3 sequences listed, around 93% were seen once. Specimen: CD8+ T cells from PBMCs. All receptors come from a human donor in good health. The CDR3 runs from the conserved cysteine through the conserved F or W. Each record gives: V gene, D gene, J gene, CDR3 length, CDR3 protein, CDR3 DNA. The D gene is left open where the match is weak.

TRBV5-6	TRBD2	TRBJ2-1	14	CASSQGLAGDEQFF	TGTGCCAGCAGCCAAGGACTAGCGGGTGATGAGCAGTTCTTC
TRBV4-1	-	TRBJ2-1	15	CASSQERDPYNEQFF	TGCGCCAGCAGCCAAGAGAGGGACCCTTACAATGAGCAGTTCTTC
TRBV29-1	TRBD1	TRBJ1-1	13	CSAQTGLNTEAFF	TGCAGCGCGCAGACAGGGTTAAACACTGAAGCTTTCTTT
TRBV5-1	-	TRBJ1-3	14	CASSLGDTGNTIYF	TGCGCCAGCAGCTTGGGGGACACTGGAAACACCATATATTTT
TRBV19	-	TRBJ1-5	16	CASSISVWNSNQPQHF	TGTGCCAGTAGTATTAGTGTTTGGAATAGCAATCAGCCCCAGCATTTT
TRBV9	-	TRBJ2-1	13	CASSGQGRHEQFF	TGTGCCAGCTCGGGTCAGGGACGCCATGAGCAGTTCTTC
TRBV27	TRBD1	TRBJ2-7	14	CASSLLGQGYEQYF	TGTGCCAGCAGTTTGTTGGGACAGGGCTACGAGCAGTACTTC
TRBV9	-	TRBJ2-2	17	CASSAHTGGGYTGELFF	TGTGCCAGCAGCGCCCACACAGGAGGGGGGTACACCGGGGAGCTGTTTTTT
TRBV9	-	TRBJ2-1	13	CASSSTDYNEQFF	TGTGCCAGCAGCTCGACTGACTACAATGAGCAGTTCTTC
TRBV5-1	-	TRBJ2-2	17	CASSVLSTMANTGELFF	TGCGCCAGCTCCGTTTTATCGACGATGGCGAACACCGGGGAGCTGTTTTTT
TRBV5-6	-	TRBJ2-5	14	CASSLFADQETQYF	TGTGCCAGCAGCTTATTCGCCGACCAAGAGACCCAGTACTTC
TRBV7-8	TRBD2	TRBJ2-7	12	CASSWTRGEQYF	TGTGCCAGCAGCTGGACTAGAGGCGAGCAGTACTTC
TRBV19	TRBD1	TRBJ1-5	13	CASSTLTGGAQHF	TGTGCCAGTAGTACCCTGACAGGGGGAGCCCAGCATTTT
TRBV28	-	TRBJ2-7	12	CASSWKGYEQYF	TGTGCCAGCAGTTGGAAGGGCTACGAGCAGTACTTC
TRBV7-8	TRBD1	TRBJ2-5	17	CASSLSFRQGAGETQYF	TGTGCCAGCAGCTTATCGTTTCGGCAGGGGGCAGGAGAGACCCAGTACTTC
TRBV7-3	TRBD1	TRBJ2-4	13	CASSMTGADIQYF	TGTGCCAGCAGCATGACAGGGGCGGACATTCAGTACTTC
TRBV19	TRBD2	TRBJ2-3	17	CASSIGAGTTHTDTQYF	TGTGCCAGTAGTATAGGCGCCGGGACTACCCACACAGATACGCAGTATTTT
TRBV15	TRBD2	TRBJ2-4	17	CATSSPGLAGGKNIQYF	TGTGCCACCAGCAGTCCCGGACTAGCGGGGGGGAAAAACATTCAGTACTTC